A single sample is the source of the 30 T cell receptor beta chains below, sequenced in a study of CXCR3-negative and CXCR3-positive naive CD8 T cells (dated by TCRdb to between 2018 and 2021). Sequencing relied on a NextSeq 550. The Human TCR Profiling Kit (MiLaboratory) was used to prepare UMI-labeled 5' RACE TRB cDNA libraries. Reprocessed by TCRdb, the reads give a single entry per CDR3 protein sequence, without DNA. The table for this sample records around 45,000 distinct CDR3 sequences. The ten largest clonotypes hold around 1.4% of the sample. Sequenced sample: naive CXCR3- CD8+ T cells from blood. Reading the label with the study, this specimen's cell subset or site is: CD45RO-CCR7+CD27+CD95- naive CD8+ T cells lacking CXCR3 (TNR3-). All receptors come from a human donor in good health. Some clones in this sample may be carry-over from other donors' samples.

The chain is built from TRBV4-2 and TRBJ1-1. Germline CDR1 LGHNA, CDR2 YNFKEQ. The CDR3 is 18 amino acids. The CDR3 spells CASSQVVRDSAMDTEAFF.

The rearrangement joins TRBV9 to TRBJ2-1; TCRdb indicates TRBD1, and absent DNA this call remains unverified. The CDR3 consists of 15 residues. Looked up from germline, CDR1 is SGDLS and CDR2 is YYNGEE. This CDR3 is CASSHDGGSYNEQFF.

The chain employs TRBV29-1 and TRBJ2-1; the D call from TCRdb, TRBD1, cannot be confirmed without DNA. Germline CDR1 is SQVTM and CDR2 is ANQGSEA. CDR3 length equals 11 residues. This CDR3 is CSVVGGNEQFF.

This CDR3 is CATRVSDRASYEQYF. J is TRBJ2-7 and V is TRBV19. CDR1 is LNHDA, CDR2 SQIVND, per germline (reference sequence). CDR3 length: 15 amino acids. The whole variable domain, filled in from reference TRBV19 and TRBJ2-7, reads DGGITQSPKYLFRKEGQNVTLSCEQNLNHDAMYWYRQDPGQGLRLIYYSQIVNDFQKGDIAEGYSVSREKKESFPLTVTSAQKNPTAFYLCATRVSDRASYEQYFGPGTRLTVT.

The chain employs TRBV12-3 or TRBV12-4 and TRBJ1-1; TCRdb proposes TRBD1, but this gene call is untestable without DNA. The CDR3 totals 16 residues. The CDR3 region is CASSAAGTKRNTEAFF.

The rearrangement joins TRBV14 to TRBJ2-7. CDR1 and CDR2 (germline): SGHDN, FVKESK. The length of the CDR3 is 18 residues. CDR3 in amino acids: CASSQGSHKLLGSYEQYF.

This chain connects TRBV29-1 to TRBJ2-3; lacking DNA, the TRBD1 call made by TCRdb goes unchecked. The germline V gene has CDR1 SQVTM and CDR2 ANQGSEA. The CDR3 is 15 amino acids. The CDR3 here is CSVEDPRDGTDTQYF.

This rearrangement joins TRBV23-1 to TRBJ1-6; TCRdb indicates TRBD1, and absent DNA this call remains unverified. TRBV23-1 is assigned to the ORF class and has an uncertain function. The CDR3 length is 16 residues. The CDR3 sequence: CASSQSANRGLSPLHF.

This sequence joins TRBV6-4 and TRBJ2-3; TCRdb's D call, TRBD2, is unchecked because there is no DNA. The CDR3 is 16 residues long. Germline CDR1 is MRHNA and CDR2 is SNTAGT. CDR3 sequence reads: CASAGLAGGPTDTQYF.

The rearrangement joins TRBV4-3 to TRBJ1-1. CDR1 LGHNA and CDR2 YSLEER come from the germline V gene. This CDR3 spans 13 amino acids. The CDR3 protein is CASSQGRSAEAFF.

This chain connects TRBV6-2 or TRBV6-3 to TRBJ2-2; there is no DNA to check the TCRdb D call of TRBD2. The length of the CDR3 is 17 residues. CDR1 MNHEY and CDR2 SVGEGT come from the germline V gene. CDR3: CASSYSPFAGGQGELFF.

This chain connects TRBV28 to TRBJ1-1; with no DNA, the TCRdb D assignment of TRBD1 cannot be verified. Germline CDR1 reads MDHEN; CDR2 reads SYDVKM. The CDR3 runs to 14 residues. The CDR3 loop is CASSNRLGQGEAFF. Looking up the rest from reference TRBV28 and TRBJ1-1 gives the full variable domain: DVKVTQSSRYLVKRTGEKVFLECVQDMDHENMFWYRQDPGLGLRLIYFSYDVKMKEKGDIPEGYSVSREKKERFSLILESASTNQTSMYLCASSNRLGQGEAFFGQGTRLTVV.

This chain uses TRBV7-7 with TRBJ2-2; TCRdb returns TRBD1, unconfirmable since there is no DNA. Germline V lookup: CDR1 SSHAT, CDR2 FNYEAQ (reference sequence). The CDR3 is made up of 14 amino acids. CDR3 protein: CASSLGQGTGELFF.

This rearrangement joins TRBV6-5 to TRBJ2-7. The CDR3 length is 13 residues. In germline, CDR1 is MNHEY, CDR2 SVGAGI. The CDR3 protein is CASRTTESYEQYF.

J is TRBJ2-7 and V is TRBV20-1; the D call of TRBD1 rests on TCRdb alone, since no DNA is present to check it. Germline V lookup: CDR1 DFQATT, CDR2 SNEGSKA (reference sequence). This CDR3 comprises 15 residues. CDR3 loop: CSAKLTGDNSYEQYF.

The CDR3 spells CASSNGQRLNTEAFF. V is TRBV21-1 and J is TRBJ1-1. TRBV21-1 is an annotated pseudogene. This CDR3 is 15 amino acids long.

The chain is built from TRBV20-1 and TRBJ2-7; the D call of TRBD2 rests on TCRdb alone, since no DNA is present to check it. CDR1 is DFQATT and CDR2 is SNEGSKA in the germline V gene (reference sequence). The CDR3 covers 14 residues. CDR3 loop: CSASEGPISYEQYF.

V and J are TRBV6-5 and TRBJ1-6; TCRdb's D call of TRBD1 is untestable without DNA. Germline CDR1 MNHEY, CDR2 SVGAGI. The CDR3 consists of 15 residues. CDR3 sequence: CASSWETENNSPLHF.

V and J are TRBV20-1 and TRBJ2-5. Germline lookup yields CDR1 DFQATT and CDR2 SNEGSKA (reference sequence). The CDR3 has 12 amino acids. The CDR3 loop is CSAEIVEETQYF.

V and J are TRBV5-1 and TRBJ1-4; TCRdb's D call of TRBD1 is untestable without DNA. CDR3 size: 15 residues. CDR1 and CDR2 from the germline V gene are SGHRS and YFSETQ. This CDR3 reads CASSPGTGSNEKLFF.

This chain connects TRBV28 to TRBJ2-7. The germline V gene has CDR1 MDHEN and CDR2 SYDVKM. The CDR3 covers 11 residues. The CDR3 reads CASTGTYEQYF.

The chain is built from TRBV20-1 and TRBJ2-7. The CDR3 consists of 12 residues. Germline V gene lookup returns CDR1 DFQATT and CDR2 SNEGSKA (reference sequence). The CDR3 region is CSARQTEYEQYF.

The chain has TRBV5-6 and TRBJ2-3; TCRdb gives TRBD1 as the D gene, but with no DNA this cannot be confirmed. The CDR3 spans 15 residues. Germline V gene lookup returns CDR1 SGHDT and CDR2 YYEEEE. The CDR3 loop reads CASSLAERGADTQYF. Full variable domain (missing parts from reference TRBV5-6 and TRBJ2-3): DAGVTQSPTHLIKTRGQQVTLRCSPKSGHDTVSWYQQALGQGPQFIFQYYEEEERQRGNFPDRFSGHQFPNYSSELNVNALLLGDSALYLCASSLAERGADTQYFGPGTRLTVL.

The chain carries TRBV6-2 or TRBV6-3 and TRBJ2-1; TCRdb picks TRBD2, but there is no DNA to check that call. CDR3 size: 13 residues. The germline V gene encodes CDR1 MNHEY and CDR2 SVGEGT. The CDR3 loop is CASSYGLYNEQFF.

The chain combines TRBV12-3 or TRBV12-4 with TRBJ2-5. The CDR3 is made up of 12 amino acids. The CDR3 loop is CASRLHRETQYF.

V usage is TRBV14 and J usage is TRBJ2-2; the TCRdb call, TRBD1, lacks DNA for checking. The CDR3 totals 17 residues. The germline V gene has CDR1 SGHDN and CDR2 FVKESK. CDR3: CASSQEAEGALTGELFF.

The chain recombines TRBV12-3 or TRBV12-4 with TRBJ2-2; the D gene TCRdb calls, TRBD1, cannot be checked with no DNA. The CDR3 sequence is 13 residues long. The CDR3 sequence is CASSFGGIGELFF.

V usage is TRBV28 and J usage is TRBJ2-7; the D call of TRBD1 rests on TCRdb alone, since no DNA is present to check it. The CDR3 contains 14 residues. Germline loops: CDR1 MDHEN, CDR2 SYDVKM. This CDR3 is CASSLLGEAYEQYF.

The chain joins TRBV5-1 to TRBJ2-3; TCRdb designates TRBD2, a call that cannot be tested without DNA. This CDR3 has 16 residues. Germline CDR1 is SGHRS and CDR2 is YFSETQ. CDR3 residues: CASSPRVPSGGDTQYF.

This chain connects TRBV6-2 or TRBV6-3 to TRBJ2-1. Per germline, CDR1 MNHEY and CDR2 SVGEGT. The CDR3 has 14 amino acids. This CDR3 reads CASTYGQPYNEQFF.